This record concerns one TCR beta chain sequence. A junction boundary mismatches the germline segment, possibly from a read error. These data belong to a study of cytomegalovirus exposure and HLA in healthy donors. The germline V gene encodes CDR1 MNHEY and CDR2 SVGAGI. The CDR3 consists of 14 residues. The PCR made use of 60 Vbeta and 13 Jbeta primers. The assay was immunoSEQ multiplex PCR, and TCRdb's table has in-frame clones only and misses some. The sample contains some 160,000 clones, 77% of which appear only once. All the people who gave samples were healthy bone marrow donors. The clonotype was recovered from a woman aged 30 to 39 in good health and CMV-seronegative. The genes are TRBV6-5 and TRBJ1-2, with 7 positions matching TRBD1. The sequenced sample consisted of PBMCs. CDR3 sequence: CASSSTGIGNGYPF. The CDR3 DNA reads as TGTGCCAGCAGTTCGACAGGGATAGGGAATGGCTACCCCTTC.